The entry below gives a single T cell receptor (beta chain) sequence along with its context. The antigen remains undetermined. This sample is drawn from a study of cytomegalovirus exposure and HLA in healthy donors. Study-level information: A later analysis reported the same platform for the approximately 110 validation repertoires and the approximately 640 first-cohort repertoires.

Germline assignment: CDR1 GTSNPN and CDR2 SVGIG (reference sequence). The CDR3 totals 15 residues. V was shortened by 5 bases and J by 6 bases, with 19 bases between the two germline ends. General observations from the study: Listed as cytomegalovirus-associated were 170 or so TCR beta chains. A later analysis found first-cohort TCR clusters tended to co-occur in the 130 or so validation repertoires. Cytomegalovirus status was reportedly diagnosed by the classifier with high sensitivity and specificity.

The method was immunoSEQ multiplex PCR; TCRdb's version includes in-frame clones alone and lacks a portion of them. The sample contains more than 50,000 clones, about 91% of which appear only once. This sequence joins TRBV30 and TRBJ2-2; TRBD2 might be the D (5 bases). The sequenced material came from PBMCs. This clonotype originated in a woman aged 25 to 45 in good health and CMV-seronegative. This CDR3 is CAWEEAVSSAGELFF. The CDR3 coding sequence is TGTGCCTGGGAGGAGGCAGTCTCGTCTGCCGGGGAGCTGTTTTTT.